The 5 T cell receptor beta chains given below trace back to one sample, sequenced in a study of blood T cell repertoires in COVID-19. TCRdb keeps only in-frame clones here, not all; method: immunoSEQ multiplex PCR. The table lists approximately 92,000 clones, 82% of them singletons, with about 18% in the top ten. Sample: peripheral blood. The source of these receptors is a man older than 75 with acute or convalescent COVID-19.

The CDR3: CASSLEQTRTYNEQFF. CDR3 coding DNA: TGTGCCAGCAGCTTAGAACAGACTAGAACCTACAATGAGCAGTTCTTC. This chain uses TRBV7-2 with TRBJ2-1, with a tentative D call TRBD2 (6 bases). In germline, CDR1 is SGHTA, CDR2 FQGNSA. Trimming took 1 base from V and 2 from J, leaving 12 bases between them. This CDR3 spans 16 amino acids.

V is TRBV12-3 or TRBV12-4 and J is TRBJ1-5; D not certain. V shed 5 bases and J shed 7 bases, with 6 bases lying between them. The CDR3 length is 11 residues. CDR3 nucleotides: TGTGCCAGCAGTCTAAACCAGCCCCAGCATTTT. This gives the protein CASSLNQPQHF.

The gene calls are TRBV27 and TRBJ2-7; tentatively, D is TRBD1 (5 bases). The CDR3 has 14 residues. The V end was cut by 3 bases, the J end by 2 bases, with 11 bases between. From germline, CDR1 is MNHEY and CDR2 SMNVEV (reference sequence). The CDR3 coding sequence is TGTGCCAGCAGTTTCTCGACAGCTACCTACGAGCAGTACTTC. Protein: CASSFSTATYEQYF.

The chain joins TRBV5-4 to TRBJ2-3; TRBD2 matches at 8 bases. V was pared by 0 bases and J by 3 bases, with 3 bases of the junction left unmatched. CDR1 is SGHNT, CDR2 YYREEE, per germline (reference sequence). The CDR3 has 15 amino acids. The CDR3 protein is CASSLAGGMTDTQYF. CDR3 DNA sequence: TGTGCCAGCAGCTTGGCGGGGGGGATGACAGATACGCAGTATTTT.

The genes are TRBV7-6 and TRBJ2-1; perhaps TRBD2 as D (5 bases). V lost 5 bases and J lost 0, with 14 bases in between. The germline CDR1 and CDR2 sequences are SGHVS and FNYEAQ. The length of the CDR3 is 16 residues. CDR3 sequence: CASSQLVWVSYNEQFF. The CDR3 DNA reads as TGTGCCAGCAGCCAACTAGTGTGGGTCTCCTACAATGAGCAGTTCTTC.